A single sample gave rise to the 26 T cell receptor beta chains below, sequenced in a study of memory CD4+ T cells and cytomegalovirus serostatus. The sort gate was single viable CD3+CD4+CD8-CD45RO+ cells for memory CD4+ T cells. Using immunoSEQ multiplex PCR, the repertoire was profiled, and TCRdb retains in-frame clones only, with some absent. The sample holds around 44,000 clones, approximately 80% seen once. The source material was memory CD4+ T cells from blood. These receptors were taken from an adult in good health and CMV-seronegative.

The V gene is TRBV7-9, the J gene TRBJ2-3; D possibly corresponds to TRBD1 (7 bases). Per the germline V gene, CDR1 is SEHNR and CDR2 is FQNEAQ (reference sequence). With 4 bases removed from V and 4 bases from J, the gap between germline ends came to 18 bases. This CDR3 contains 16 residues. The CDR3 DNA follows: TGTGCCAGCAGCTCACGGGCGGGACAGAGAGCAGATACGCAGTATTTT. It encodes CASSSRAGQRADTQYF.

This chain joins TRBV5-1 and TRBJ1-1, with D unresolved. The CDR3 length is 14 residues. Trimming pared 0 bases from V and 4 bases from J, leaving 10 bases between. Germline V gives CDR1 SGHRS, CDR2 YFSETQ. The CDR3 sequence: CASSLVGEITEAFF. CDR3 DNA: TGCGCCAGCAGCTTGGTCGGGGAAATCACTGAAGCTTTCTTT.

The chain is built from TRBV18 and TRBJ2-5; D not certain. The ends were cut back, 3 bases at V and 3 bases at J, with 5 bases in the middle. The germline V gene has CDR1 KGHSH and CDR2 LQKENI. The CDR3 runs to 12 residues. CDR3 residues: CASSPAEETQYF. CDR3 nucleotide sequence: TGTGCCAGCTCACCGGCTGAAGAGACCCAGTACTTC.

The CDR3 spells CASRGQGVYPYEQYF. In nucleotides, the CDR3 is TGTGCCAGCAGGGGACAGGGGGTTTACCCCTACGAGCAGTACTTC. This rearrangement joins TRBV28 to TRBJ2-7; TRBD1 aligns across 11 bases. The trim removed 6 bases at V and 2 bases at J, leaving 6 bases unmatched. Per germline, CDR1 MDHEN and CDR2 SYDVKM. CDR3 size: 15 residues.

J is TRBJ2-2 and V is TRBV4-3; TRBD1 is a possible D gene (5 bases). Trimming removed 6 bases at V and 0 bases at J, with 8 bases between. The germline CDR1 and CDR2 sequences are LGHNA and YSLEER. The CDR3 totals 14 residues. CDR3 sequence (DNA): TGCGCCAGCAGGACAGAACCGAACACCGGGGAGCTGTTTTTT. Amino acid sequence: CASRTEPNTGELFF.

This chain links TRBV6-5 with TRBJ2-7; perhaps D is TRBD1 or TRBD2 (5 bases each). Germline CDR1 MNHEY, CDR2 SVGAGI. The V and J ends lost 5 bases and 7 bases respectively, with 18 bases between them. The CDR3 runs to 14 residues. The CDR3 DNA is TGTGCCAGCAGTACCGGGACCGCAGGCGTGGAGCAGTACTTC. Translated: CASSTGTAGVEQYF.

This clone has just one count. The chain couples TRBV2 to TRBJ1-5; TRBD1 might be the D (5 bases). This CDR3 region has 13 residues. Trimming removed 9 bases at V and 6 bases at J, with 15 bases between. Germline-derived CDR1 and CDR2 are SNHLY and FYNNEI. Here the CDR3 DNA reads TGTGCCAGTTCAAAGGGGAGGGGTCAGCCCCAGCATTTT. Its protein product is CASSKGRGQPQHF.

This clone has just one count. V and J are TRBV10-3 and TRBJ2-7, with 8 bases aligning to TRBD1. The CDR3 is made up of 14 amino acids. Per the germline V gene, CDR1 is ENHRY and CDR2 is SYGVKD. The ends lost 4 bases at V and 2 bases at J; junction bases unmatched: 4. The CDR3 here is CAISGRDRPYEQYF. The DNA for the CDR3 is TGTGCCATCAGTGGCCGGGACAGGCCCTACGAGCAGTACTTC.

The V gene is TRBV15, the J gene TRBJ1-2; possible D gene TRBD1, 5 bases. The CDR3 sequence is 13 residues long. Deletions cut 1 base from V and 5 bases from J, with 8 bases between. The germline V gene has CDR1 LNHNV and CDR2 YYDKDF (reference sequence). The CDR3 loop is CATSRGQTYGYTF. CDR3 DNA sequence: TGTGCCACCAGCAGAGGACAGACTTATGGCTACACCTTC.

This clone appeared once. The J gene is TRBJ1-4, the V gene TRBV5-4; tentatively, D is TRBD1 (5 bases). The V end was cut by 4 bases, the J end by 6 bases, with 16 bases between. The CDR3 contains 15 residues. Germline CDR1 SGHNT, CDR2 YYREEE (reference sequence). The CDR3 DNA is TGTGCCAGCAGCACCTCGGGGGGAAGGGATGAAAAACTGTTTTTT. It codes for CASSTSGGRDEKLFF.

The chain is built from TRBV5-4 and TRBJ2-7; 8 nucleotides line up with TRBD2. With V trimmed by 0 bases and J by 1 base, 9 bases remained unmatched. This CDR3 comprises 17 residues. Germline CDR1 reads SGHNT; CDR2 reads YYREEE (reference sequence). This CDR3 is CASSLATSARGSYEQYF. The CDR3 nucleotides read TGTGCCAGCAGCTTGGCGACTAGCGCCCGAGGTTCCTACGAGCAGTACTTC.

This sequence joins TRBV9 and TRBJ2-5; D is ambiguous. The ends were cut back, 4 bases at V and 5 bases at J, with 12 bases in the middle. Germline V gene data show CDR1 as SGDLS and CDR2 as YYNGEE. The CDR3 consists of 13 residues. In DNA form, the CDR3 reads TGTGCCAGCAGCCTAGGTTCTATCGAGACCCAGTACTTC. Translating gives CASSLGSIETQYF.

This clone was observed a single time. This chain uses TRBV7-9 with TRBJ1-3; TRBD1 is a possible D gene (5 bases). The CDR3 loop spans 14 amino acids. The germline V and J ends were trimmed by 6 bases and 2 bases, with 11 bases remaining between them. Germline V lookup: CDR1 SEHNR, CDR2 FQNEAQ (reference sequence). CDR3 bases: TGTGCCAGCAGGTCCCAGGGTGCTGGAAACACCATATATTTT. It encodes CASRSQGAGNTIYF. Full variable domain (missing parts from reference TRBV7-9 and TRBJ1-3): DTGVSQNPRHKITKRGQNVTFRCDPISEHNRLYWYRQTLGQGPEFLTYFQNEAQLEKSRLLSDRFSAERPKGSFSTLEIQRTEQGDSAMYLCASRSQGAGNTIYFGEGSWLTVV.

The rearrangement links TRBV5-4 to TRBJ2-2; tentative D call: TRBD1 (6 bases). Germline V gene lookup returns CDR1 SGHNT and CDR2 YYREEE (reference sequence). The CDR3 totals 15 residues. Between the trimmed V and J ends, which lost 0 bases and 3 bases, there was a span of 9 bases. The CDR3 reads CASSLDRVDTGELFF. CDR3 nucleotide sequence: TGTGCCAGCAGCTTGGACAGGGTGGACACCGGGGAGCTGTTTTTT.

This chain joins TRBV5-1 and TRBJ2-1, with 11 bases that match TRBD2. The CDR3 has 19 residues. The germline gives CDR1 SGHRS, CDR2 YFSETQ. The J segment lost 0 bases and the V segment lost 4 bases, leaving 12 bases of the junction unmatched. CDR3 sequence reads: CASSLRLAGRFSSYNEQFF. Written as DNA, the CDR3 is TGCGCCAGCAGCCTCAGACTAGCGGGACGATTCAGCTCCTACAATGAGCAGTTCTTC.

In this sample, this clone turned up a few times. The rearrangement uses TRBV5-6 and TRBJ2-1; 7 positions match TRBD2. This CDR3 region has 16 residues. The V segment lost 4 bases and the J segment 3 bases; nucleotides outside the gene matches: 10. Germline-derived CDR1 and CDR2 are SGHDT and YYEEEE. DNA of the CDR3: TGTGCCAGCAGCGGGGATGCGGGAGCCTTCTACAATGAGCAGTTCTTC. Amino acid sequence: CASSGDAGAFYNEQFF. Combining the CDR3 with reference TRBV5-6 and TRBJ2-1 gives the whole variable domain DAGVTQSPTHLIKTRGQQVTLRCSPKSGHDTVSWYQQALGQGPQFIFQYYEEEERQRGNFPDRFSGHQFPNYSSELNVNALLLGDSALYLCASSGDAGAFYNEQFFGPGTRLTVL.

The V and J genes are TRBV2 and TRBJ2-3, with D possibly TRBD1 on 6 matching bases. The CDR3 is 13 residues long. V shed 6 bases and J shed 1 base, with 8 bases lying between them. From germline, CDR1 is SNHLY and CDR2 FYNNEI. The CDR3 DNA reads as TGTGCCAGCAGGGACAGCGGCACAGATACGCAGTATTTT. Translating gives CASRDSGTDTQYF.

The chain recombines TRBV9 with TRBJ2-2; D may be TRBD1 or TRBD2 (5 bases each). The germline CDR1 and CDR2 sequences are SGDLS and YYNGEE. V lost 1 base to trimming and J lost 6 bases, with 19 bases between them. The CDR3 runs 17 residues. DNA of the CDR3: TGTGCCAGCAGCGTAAGGCCCGGGACGAACTCCGCCGGGGAGCTGTTTTTT. This codes for CASSVRPGTNSAGELFF.

J is TRBJ2-2 and V is TRBV28, with 8 nucleotides matching TRBD1. The germline V gene has CDR1 MDHEN and CDR2 SYDVKM. The CDR3 loop spans 15 amino acids. Germline trimming cut 10 bases from V and 1 base from J; bases unmatched to any gene: 8. CDR3 in amino acids: CAIPLGQENTGELFF. The CDR3 DNA reads TGTGCCATCCCATTGGGACAGGAGAACACCGGGGAGCTGTTTTTT.

The chain uses TRBV30 and TRBJ2-1; D call uncertain. Germline-derived CDR1 and CDR2 are GTSNPN and SVGIG (reference sequence). The CDR3 contains 12 residues. Trimming shortened V by 6 bases and J by 9 bases, and 15 bases separated the two germline ends. CDR3 nucleotides: TGTGCCTGCCGATCCGGGTTTTCTGAGCAGTTCTTC. Translating it yields CACRSGFSEQFF.

The rearrangement joins TRBV5-1 to TRBJ1-5, with TRBD1 identical over 8 bases. Looked up from germline, CDR1 is SGHRS and CDR2 is YFSETQ. The trim removed 3 bases at V and 3 bases at J, leaving 8 bases unmatched. The CDR3 contains 16 residues. The CDR3 DNA reads TGCGCCAGCAGCTCTGATCCAGGGGGCACCAATCAGCCCCAGCATTTT. It codes for CASSSDPGGTNQPQHF. The whole variable domain, remainder taken from reference TRBV5-1 and TRBJ1-5, is KAGVTQTPRYLIKTRGQQVTLSCSPISGHRSVSWYQQTPGQGLQFLFEYFSETQRNKGNFPGRFSGRQFSNSRSEMNVSTLELGDSALYLCASSSDPGGTNQPQHFGDGTRLSIL.

This clone was found a few times. This sequence joins TRBV5-1 and TRBJ2-3, with TRBD2 matching over 10 bases. V shed 6 bases and J 3 bases; nucleotides not matched to a gene: 7. Germline CDR1 is SGHRS and CDR2 is YFSETQ. The CDR3 contains 15 residues. DNA of the CDR3: TGCGCCAGCACCAGCGGGAGGGCCCGGACAGATACGCAGTATTTT. This codes for CASTSGRARTDTQYF.

This clone has only one observation. The rearrangement links TRBV5-6 to TRBJ1-4; 8 bases are a match to TRBD1. From germline, CDR1 is SGHDT and CDR2 YYEEEE. V lost 4 bases, J lost 8 bases, and 10 bases stayed unmatched. The CDR3 loop spans 15 amino acids. CDR3 in DNA: TGTGCCAGCAGCCGTAACAGGGGGGTCTGGGAAAAACTGTTTTTT. Its protein is CASSRNRGVWEKLFF.

V gene TRBV5-1 combines with J gene TRBJ2-7; D perhaps matches TRBD1 (6 bases). This CDR3 is 14 amino acids long. Per germline, CDR1 SGHRS and CDR2 YFSETQ. V was shortened by 6 bases and J by 5 bases, with 18 bases between the two germline ends. CDR3 nucleotides: TGCGCCAGCAAAGCTTGGGACAAGGACGACGAGCAGTACTTC. Translation gives CASKAWDKDDEQYF. Variable domain in full (rest from reference TRBV5-1 and TRBJ2-7): KAGVTQTPRYLIKTRGQQVTLSCSPISGHRSVSWYQQTPGQGLQFLFEYFSETQRNKGNFPGRFSGRQFSNSRSEMNVSTLELGDSALYLCASKAWDKDDEQYFGPGTRLTVT.

The chain links TRBV30 to TRBJ2-7; D unresolved. V lost 2 bases, J lost 7 bases, and 18 bases lay in between. Looked up from germline, CDR1 is GTSNPN and CDR2 is SVGIG (reference sequence). This CDR3 is built from 14 residues. The CDR3 bases are TGTGCCTGGAGTCCGGCAAACCCCCCGTGGGAGCAGTACTTC. Amino acid sequence: CAWSPANPPWEQYF.

The chain has TRBV7-5 and TRBJ1-5; TRBD1 was called by the table and not checked on the DNA. TRBV7-5 counts as a pseudogene. The CDR3 runs to 14 residues. This CDR3 is CAKPPDSSNQPQHF. The CDR3, as DNA: TGTGCCAAACCGCCGGACAGCTCTAATCAGCCCCAGCATTTT.